This T cell receptor beta chain was recorded in a study of T cells after posttransplantation cyclophosphamide. Points from the study as a whole: Recipient CMV seropositivity and CMV reactivation strongly tracked TRB clonality. Donor-recipient repertoire similarity was low at 1-2 months, rising over year one. Skin or GI-infiltrating T cells shared few TRB sequences with blood.

This clone was seen many times. Its antigen remains unidentified. TCRdb keeps only in-frame clones here, not all; method: immunoSEQ multiplex PCR. There are about 37,000 clones in the sample, none observed a single time. On the day of bone marrow donation, the related graft donor provided peripheral blood. The sample taken for sequencing was PBMCs. The clonotype comes from a young man in good health and a related stem cell transplant donor.

The CDR3 DNA follows: TGTGCCAGCAGCTTAACCGGGACTTTTCCCCCGTTTTTT. As protein: CASSLTGTFPPFF. V usage is TRBV11-2 and J usage is TRBJ1-4; maybe TRBD1 (5 bases). The CDR3 contains 13 residues. Trimming removed 2 bases from V and 16 bases from J, with 17 bases in between. Looked up from germline, CDR1 is SGHAT and CDR2 is FQNNGV.